These T cell receptor beta chains were read from a single sample in a study of T cell responses to AZD1222 COVID-19 vaccine. Only in-frame clones appear in the TCRdb table, and some are missing; sequencing was by immunoSEQ multiplex PCR. Among about 140,000 clones listed, around nine tenths were seen once. The material sequenced was peripheral blood, taken 28 days after the second AZD1222 dose. These receptors were obtained from an adult who received the AZD1222 COVID-19 vaccine. Each CDR3 is given with its conserved first and last residue. The D gene is left open where the match is weak. Where a row states a size, it is once, few, many or the class of an expanded clone; other rows omit it.

TRBJ2-6 - TRBV5-1 - TGCGCCAGCAGCTTATGGAACCCTGGGGCCAACGTCCTGACTTTC CASSLWNPGANVLTF
TRBJ2-5 - TRBV20-1 - TGCAGTGCGGGCACGGGGACCCAGTACTTC CSAGTGTQYF
TRBJ2-1 - TRBV12-3/TRBV12-4 - TGTGCCAGCAGTTTAGGGGCGGAAAATGAGCAGTTCTTC CASSLGAENEQFF
TRBJ2-7 - TRBV11-2 - TGTGCCAGCAGCTTAAGGGTTCTAGGCGAGCAGTACTTC CASSLRVLGEQYF
TRBJ2-3 - TRBV21-1 once TGTGCCAGACTATCCACAGATACGCAGTATTTT CARLSTDTQYF
TRBJ1-2 - TRBV20-1 - TGCAGTGCTGGACATTATGGCTACACCTTC CSAGHYGYTF
TRBJ2-1 - TRBV19 - TGTGCCAGTAACATTGGAGGAGTCGAGCAGTTCTTC CASNIGGVEQFF
TRBJ2-1 - TRBV20-1 few TGCAGTGCTAGTGGAGGCAACAATGAGCAGTTCTTC CSASGGNNEQFF
TRBJ2-2 - TRBV3-1/TRBV3-2 - TGTGCCAGCAGCCATGAAAATAGGGGGTTGGAGAACACCGGGGAGCTGTTTTTT CASSHENRGLENTGELFF
TRBJ2-1 TRBD2 TRBV4-3 - TGCGCCAGCAGCCAAGAAGCGGGGAGCTCCTACAATGAGCAGTTCTTC CASSQEAGSSYNEQFF
TRBJ1-3 - TRBV28 - TGTGCCAGCAGTACAACTTACGACCCGACCTCTGGAAACACCATATATTTT CASSTTYDPTSGNTIYF
TRBJ1-2 - TRBV6-4 - TGTGCCAGCAGGCCTACCGAATTTAGTTTCTATGGCTACACCTTC CASRPTEFSFYGYTF
TRBJ1-5 - TRBV6-1 - TGTGCCAGCAGTGAACTAGCTAATCAGCCCCAGCATTTT CASSELANQPQHF
TRBJ2-1 - TRBV6-5 - TGTGCCAGCAGCCTCCTTAACTCCTACAATGAGCAGTTCTTC CASSLLNSYNEQFF
TRBJ1-4 - TRBV27 - TGTGCCAGCAGGGGTCTAGGAGAAAAACTGTTTTTT CASRGLGEKLFF
TRBJ1-3 TRBD1 TRBV5-8 few TGTGCCAGCAGCTCAGACAGGGGCGGCACCATATATTTT CASSSDRGGTIYF
TRBJ2-7 - TRBV5-6 - TGTGCCAGCAGCTTGGTTCCGGCCTCCTACGAGCAGTACTTC CASSLVPASYEQYF
TRBJ2-1 TRBD2 TRBV5-1 - TGCGCCAGCAGCTTGGCCCTTGTGGCTAGCGGGAGAACAGGGGATGAGCAGTTCTTC CASSLALVASGRTGDEQFF
TRBJ2-4 TRBD2 TRBV7-2 - TGTGCCAGCAGCCTTAGCGGGGGGGCTTTCAACATTCAGTACTTC CASSLSGGAFNIQYF
TRBJ2-1 - TRBV9 once TGTGCCAGCAGCGTTGCCCCCGGACACACTGAGCAGTTCTTC CASSVAPGHTEQFF
TRBJ2-7 - TRBV27 - TGTGCCAGCAGTTTAAGGCCCTGGGGCATCTACGAGCAGTACTTC CASSLRPWGIYEQYF
TRBJ2-1 - TRBV9 - TGTGCCAGCAGCGTAGCGGGGGACTACAATGAGCAGTTCTTC CASSVAGDYNEQFF
TRBJ1-4 TRBD1 TRBV5-5 few TGTGCCAGCAGCTTGGGGACAGGGGGCTTAGAAAAACTGTTTTTT CASSLGTGGLEKLFF
TRBJ2-1 TRBD2 TRBV19 - TGTGCCAGCGGCTTGGGGGAGGGCCAGGGTGAGCAGTTCTTC CASGLGEGQGEQFF
TRBJ1-5 - TRBV6-5 - TGTGCCAGCAACCGGGACCTCAATCAGCCCCAGCATTTT CASNRDLNQPQHF
TRBJ1-2 TRBD1 TRBV7-2 few TGTGCCAGCAGCTTAGCCCGAACAGGGGGGGGAGGCTACACCTTC CASSLARTGGGGYTF
TRBJ2-3 - TRBV7-9 - TGTGCCAGCAGCTTAGAAACTTTTCCCCCCACAGATACGCAGTATTTT CASSLETFPPTDTQYF
TRBJ1-1 - TRBV5-8 - TGTGCCAGCAGCCACCTCACAGGTGGCACTGAAGCTTTCTTT CASSHLTGGTEAFF
TRBJ2-1 - TRBV2 - TGTGCCAGCAGTTCCGAGGGACAAACATACAATGAGCAGTTCTTC CASSSEGQTYNEQFF
TRBJ2-7 - TRBV27 - TGTGCCAGCTCCCGGCCGGGGGCGAGGTACGAGCAGTACTTC CASSRPGARYEQYF
TRBJ1-1 TRBD1 TRBV29-1 - TGCAGCGTTACAAACAGGGGCTCCGGGTACACTGAAGCTTTCTTT CSVTNRGSGYTEAFF
TRBJ1-1 - TRBV19 - TGTGCCAGTAGTTCTAGCATGAACACTGAAGCTTTCTTT CASSSSMNTEAFF
TRBJ2-1 - TRBV4-1 - TGCGCCAGCAGCCAAGTAGACATGATATCCTACAATGAGCAGTTCTTC CASSQVDMISYNEQFF
TRBJ2-3 TRBD1 TRBV29-1 once TGCAGCGTCCTCCAGGGGGCTCTCACAGATACGCAGTATTTT CSVLQGALTDTQYF
TRBJ2-2 TRBD2 TRBV15 - TGTGCCACCAGCAGAGCCACTAGCGGGAGATGGCATTTCCGCGGGGAGCTGTTTTTT CATSRATSGRWHFRGELFF
TRBJ2-5 - TRBV3-1/TRBV3-2 - TGTGCCAGCAGCCAAGAATCGGGCGGCTCTCAAGAGACCCAGTACTTC CASSQESGGSQETQYF
TRBJ2-7 TRBD1 TRBV7-9 - TGTGCCAGCAGCCCGACAGGGATTCCCTACGAGCAGTACTTC CASSPTGIPYEQYF
TRBJ1-1 - TRBV19 - TGTGCCAGTAGTATGACGGAGAACACTGAAGCTTTCTTT CASSMTENTEAFF
TRBJ1-1 - TRBV4-2 - TGTGCCAGCAGCCAACAGATAGGGGGTACTGAAGCTTTCTTT CASSQQIGGTEAFF
TRBJ2-3 - TRBV10-3 once TGTGCCATCAGTGCAACGGGAGATAGCACAGATACGCAGTATTTT CAISATGDSTDTQYF
TRBJ2-3 - TRBV28 - TGTGCCAGCAGTTTGGACCCCAGCGGTACTAGCACAGATACGCAGTATTTT CASSLDPSGTSTDTQYF
TRBJ1-1 - TRBV6-5 few TGTGCCAGCAGTTACTCGACGGACACCGAAGCTTTCTTT CASSYSTDTEAFF
TRBJ1-4 - TRBV20-1 - TGCAGTGCTCCCCTCGGGGAAAAACTGTTTTTT CSAPLGEKLFF
TRBJ2-2 - TRBV5-1 - TGCGCCAGCAGCTCCCAGGGAGGCGGCGGGGAGCTGTTTTTT CASSSQGGGGELFF
TRBJ2-1 - TRBV28 - TGTGCCAGCAGTTTCTGGCATGAGCAGTTCTTC CASSFWHEQFF
TRBJ2-7 - TRBV6-5 - TGTGCCAGCAGTTGGGGCGGGGGGACAGACGAGCAGTACTTC CASSWGGGTDEQYF
TRBJ1-1 - TRBV12-3/TRBV12-4 once TGTGCCAGCAGTTTCGGCGGGAACACTGAAGCTTTCTTT CASSFGGNTEAFF
TRBJ2-2 - TRBV6-5 - TGTGCCAGCAGTTACTCGAGCCAGGGGGAGCTGTTTTTT CASSYSSQGELFF
TRBJ1-1 TRBD1 TRBV6-6 - TGTGCCAGCAGTTACCCAACAGGGGGCAGGACTGAAGCTTTCTTT CASSYPTGGRTEAFF
TRBJ1-2 - TRBV3-1/TRBV3-2 - TGTGCCAGCAGCCGCGGGGCTAACTATGGCTACACCTTC CASSRGANYGYTF
TRBJ2-1 - TRBV18 few TGTGCCAGCTCACGTCGCTACAATGAGCAGTTCTTC CASSRRYNEQFF
TRBJ1-1 - TRBV6-5 - TGTGCCAGCAGGGGAGGGATCTGGGCTTTCTTT CASRGGIWAFF
TRBJ1-2 - TRBV29-1 - TGCAGCGTTGGGGACCGCGACACCTTC CSVGDRDTF
TRBJ1-1 TRBD1 TRBV6-6 - TGTGCCGCTCGGGGACAGGGGGCGGGGACTGAAGCTTTCTTT CAARGQGAGTEAFF
TRBJ1-5 TRBD1 TRBV10-3 - TGTGCCATCAAGGAGGCCGGGACAGATGATCAGCCCCAGCATTTT CAIKEAGTDDQPQHF
TRBJ1-6 - TRBV7-2 - TGTGCCAGCGGGGAGAGCTCCTATAATTCACCCCTCCACTTT CASGESSYNSPLHF